This T cell receptor beta chain was sequenced during a study of cytomegalovirus exposure and HLA in healthy donors. Study-level results: Common viral pathogens seemed, in a later analysis, to connect with several of the most significant clusters. A few chains tied to CMV proved CMV antigen-specific in vitro.

About this clone: Its target is unknown.

Trimming shortened V by 8 bases and J by 7 bases, and 21 bases separated the two germline ends. The germline V gene has CDR1 MNHEY and CDR2 SVGAGI. There are 15 residues in the CDR3. 60 Vbeta and 13 Jbeta primers were used in PCR. TCRdb's table, derived via immunoSEQ multiplex PCR, lists solely in-frame clones and lacks some. Of over 150,000 clones in the sample, roughly two thirds were seen once. The sample taken for sequencing was PBMCs. The TCR sequence derives from a woman between 18 and 29 years old in good health and CMV-seropositive. This chain joins TRBV6-5 and TRBJ2-1, with a weak D call TRBD2 (7 bases). CDR3 nucleotide sequence: TGTGCCAGCGGGGGGGCGGAGGGAGGGCGGAATGAGCAGTTCTTC. Amino acids: CASGGAEGGRNEQFF.